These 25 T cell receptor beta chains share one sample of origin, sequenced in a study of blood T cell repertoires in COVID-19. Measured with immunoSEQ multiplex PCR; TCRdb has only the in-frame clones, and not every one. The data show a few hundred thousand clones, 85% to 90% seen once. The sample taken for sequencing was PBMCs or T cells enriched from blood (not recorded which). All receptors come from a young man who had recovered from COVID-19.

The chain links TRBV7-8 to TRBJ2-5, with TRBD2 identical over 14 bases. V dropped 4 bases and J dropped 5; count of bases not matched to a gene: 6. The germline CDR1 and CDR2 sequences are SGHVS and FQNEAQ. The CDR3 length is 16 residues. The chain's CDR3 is CASSSRGLAGVETQYF. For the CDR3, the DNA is TGTGCCAGCAGCTCCCGGGGACTAGCGGGAGTTGAGACCCAGTACTTC. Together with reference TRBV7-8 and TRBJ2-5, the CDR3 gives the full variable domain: GAGVSQSPRYKVAKRGQDVALRCDPISGHVSLFWYQQALGQGPEFLTYFQNEAQLDKSGLPSDRFFAERPEGSVSTLKIQRTQQEDSAVYLCASSSRGLAGVETQYFGPGTRLLVL.

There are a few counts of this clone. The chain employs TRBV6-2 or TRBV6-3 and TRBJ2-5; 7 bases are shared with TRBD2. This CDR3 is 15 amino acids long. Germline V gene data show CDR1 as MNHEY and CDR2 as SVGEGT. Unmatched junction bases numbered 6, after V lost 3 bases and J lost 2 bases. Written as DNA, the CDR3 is TGTGCCAGCAGTTATTGGGAGGGCGATCAAGAGACCCAGTACTTC. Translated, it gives CASSYWEGDQETQYF.

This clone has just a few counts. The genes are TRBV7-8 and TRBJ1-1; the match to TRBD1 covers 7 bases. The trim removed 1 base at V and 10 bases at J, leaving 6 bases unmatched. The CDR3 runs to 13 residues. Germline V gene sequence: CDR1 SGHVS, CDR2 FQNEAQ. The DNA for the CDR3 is TGTGCCAGCAGCTTAGAGGGGGCAGGGGGAGCTTTCTTT. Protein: CASSLEGAGGAFF. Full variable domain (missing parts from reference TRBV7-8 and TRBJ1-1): GAGVSQSPRYKVAKRGQDVALRCDPISGHVSLFWYQQALGQGPEFLTYFQNEAQLDKSGLPSDRFFAERPEGSVSTLKIQRTQQEDSAVYLCASSLEGAGGAFFGQGTRLTVV.

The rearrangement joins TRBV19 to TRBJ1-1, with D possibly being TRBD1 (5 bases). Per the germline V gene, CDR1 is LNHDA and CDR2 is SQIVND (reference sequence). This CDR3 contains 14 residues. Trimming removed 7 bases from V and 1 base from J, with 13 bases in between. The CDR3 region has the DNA TGTGCCAGTACCTGGGGCAGGAAGAACACTGAAGCTTTCTTT. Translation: CASTWGRKNTEAFF.

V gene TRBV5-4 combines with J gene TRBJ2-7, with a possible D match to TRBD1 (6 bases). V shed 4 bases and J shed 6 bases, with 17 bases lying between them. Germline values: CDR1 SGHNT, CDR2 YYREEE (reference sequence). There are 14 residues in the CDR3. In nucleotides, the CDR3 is TGTGCCAGCAGCCCCGAGGGTACAGGGCTCGAGCAGTACTTC. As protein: CASSPEGTGLEQYF.

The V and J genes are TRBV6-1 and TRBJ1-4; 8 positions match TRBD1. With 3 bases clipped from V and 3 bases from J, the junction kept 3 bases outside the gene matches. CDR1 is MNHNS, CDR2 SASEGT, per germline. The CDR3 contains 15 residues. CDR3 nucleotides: TGTGCCAGCAGTGACAGGGGGCTATCTAATGAAAAACTGTTTTTT. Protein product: CASSDRGLSNEKLFF.

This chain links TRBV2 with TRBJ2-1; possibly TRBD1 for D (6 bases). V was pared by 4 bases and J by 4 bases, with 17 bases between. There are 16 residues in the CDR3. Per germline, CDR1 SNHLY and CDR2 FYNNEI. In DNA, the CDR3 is TGTGCCAGCAGTGTGGACAGCCAACCAATTTACAATGAGCAGTTCTTC. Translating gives CASSVDSQPIYNEQFF.

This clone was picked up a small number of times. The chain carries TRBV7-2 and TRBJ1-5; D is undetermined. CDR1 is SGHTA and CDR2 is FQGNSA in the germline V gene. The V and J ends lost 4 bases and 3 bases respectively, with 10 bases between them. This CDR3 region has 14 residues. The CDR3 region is CASSWVRDNQPQHF. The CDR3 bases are TGTGCCAGCAGCTGGGTCCGGGACAATCAGCCCCAGCATTTT.

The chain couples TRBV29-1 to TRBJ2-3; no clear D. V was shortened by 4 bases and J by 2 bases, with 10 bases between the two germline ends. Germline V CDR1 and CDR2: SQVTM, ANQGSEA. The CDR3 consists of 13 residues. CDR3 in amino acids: CSVVGRHTDTQYF. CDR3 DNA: TGCAGCGTTGTGGGCAGGCACACAGATACGCAGTATTTT.

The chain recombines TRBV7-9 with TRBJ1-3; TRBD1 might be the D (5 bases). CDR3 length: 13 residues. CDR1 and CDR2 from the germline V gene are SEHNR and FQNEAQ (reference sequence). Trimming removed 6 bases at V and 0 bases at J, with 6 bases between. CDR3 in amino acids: CASRQDSGNTIYF. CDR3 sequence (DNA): TGTGCCAGCAGACAGGACTCTGGAAACACCATATATTTT.

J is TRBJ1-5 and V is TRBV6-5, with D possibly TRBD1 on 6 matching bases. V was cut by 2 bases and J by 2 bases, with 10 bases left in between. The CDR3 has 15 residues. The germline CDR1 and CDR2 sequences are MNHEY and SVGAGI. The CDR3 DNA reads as TGTGCCAGCAGTTACGAGGCAGGGGGCAATCAGCCCCAGCATTTT. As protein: CASSYEAGGNQPQHF.

The CDR3 is CASSVSSSGEQFF. In DNA form, the CDR3 reads TGCGCCAGCAGCGTATCCTCGTCCGGGGAGCAGTTCTTC. V usage is TRBV5-1 and J usage is TRBJ2-1, with D hard to call. CDR3 length: 13 amino acids. Germline lookup yields CDR1 SGHRS and CDR2 YFSETQ. V lost 4 bases and J 10 bases, leaving 15 bases between the germline ends.

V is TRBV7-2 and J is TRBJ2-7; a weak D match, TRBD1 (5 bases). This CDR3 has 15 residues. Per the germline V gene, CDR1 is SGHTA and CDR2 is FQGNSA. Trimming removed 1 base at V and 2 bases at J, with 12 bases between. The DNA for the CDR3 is TGTGCCAGCAGCTTAGGAGCAGGGATAACCTACGAGCAGTACTTC. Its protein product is CASSLGAGITYEQYF. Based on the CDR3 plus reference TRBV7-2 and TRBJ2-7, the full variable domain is GAGVSQSPSNKVTEKGKDVELRCDPISGHTALYWYRQSLGQGLEFLIYFQGNSAPDKSGLPSDRFSAERTGGSVSTLTIQRTQQEDSAVYLCASSLGAGITYEQYFGPGTRLTVT.

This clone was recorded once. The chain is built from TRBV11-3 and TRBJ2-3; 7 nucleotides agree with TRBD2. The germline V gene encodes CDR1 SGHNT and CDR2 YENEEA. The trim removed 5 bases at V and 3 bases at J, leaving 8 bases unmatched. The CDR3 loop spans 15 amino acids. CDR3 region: CASSLWGGRTDTQYF. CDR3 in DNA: TGTGCCAGCAGCCTCTGGGGCGGGAGAACAGATACGCAGTATTTT.

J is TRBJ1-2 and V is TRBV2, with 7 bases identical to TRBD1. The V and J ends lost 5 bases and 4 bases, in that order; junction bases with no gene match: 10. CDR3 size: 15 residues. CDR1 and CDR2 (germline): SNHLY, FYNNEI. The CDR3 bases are TGTGCCAGCAGTTTGACAGGGTCCACATCCTATGGCTACACCTTC. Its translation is CASSLTGSTSYGYTF.

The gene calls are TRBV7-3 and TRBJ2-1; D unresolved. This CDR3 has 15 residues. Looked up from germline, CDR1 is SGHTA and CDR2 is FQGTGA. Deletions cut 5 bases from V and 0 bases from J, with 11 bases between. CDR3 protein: CASSLNSNSYNEQFF. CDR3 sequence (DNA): TGTGCCAGCAGCCTAAATAGCAACTCCTACAATGAGCAGTTCTTC.

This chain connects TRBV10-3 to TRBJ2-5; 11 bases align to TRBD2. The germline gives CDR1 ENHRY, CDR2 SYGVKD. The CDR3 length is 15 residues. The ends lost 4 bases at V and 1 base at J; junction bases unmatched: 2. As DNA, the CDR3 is TGTGCCATCAGTGCGGGACTAGCGGTCCAAGAGACCCAGTACTTC. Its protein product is CAISAGLAVQETQYF.

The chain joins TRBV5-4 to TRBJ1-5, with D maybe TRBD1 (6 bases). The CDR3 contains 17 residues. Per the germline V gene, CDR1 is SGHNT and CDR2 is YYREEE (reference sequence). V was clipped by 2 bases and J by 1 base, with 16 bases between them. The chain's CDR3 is CASSFSLGADSNQPQHF. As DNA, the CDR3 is TGTGCCAGCAGCTTTTCTCTGGGGGCAGACAGCAATCAGCCCCAGCATTTT.

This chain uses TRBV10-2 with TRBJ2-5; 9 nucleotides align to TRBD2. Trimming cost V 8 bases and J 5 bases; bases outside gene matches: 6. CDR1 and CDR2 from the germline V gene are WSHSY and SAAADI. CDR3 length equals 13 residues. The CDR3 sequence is CASATSGQETQYF. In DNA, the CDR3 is TGCGCCAGCGCGACTAGCGGTCAGGAGACCCAGTACTTC.

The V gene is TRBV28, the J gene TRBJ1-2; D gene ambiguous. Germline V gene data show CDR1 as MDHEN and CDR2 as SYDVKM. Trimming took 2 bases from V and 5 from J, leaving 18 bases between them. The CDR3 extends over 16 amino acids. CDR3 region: CASSLAYSTLWYGYTF. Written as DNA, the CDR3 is TGTGCCAGCAGTTTAGCCTACAGTACCCTATGGTATGGCTACACCTTC.

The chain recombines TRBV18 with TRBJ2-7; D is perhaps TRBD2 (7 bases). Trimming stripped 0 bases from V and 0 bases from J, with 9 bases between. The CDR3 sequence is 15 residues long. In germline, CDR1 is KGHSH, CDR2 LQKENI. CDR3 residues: CASSPPGGHSYEQYF. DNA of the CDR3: TGTGCCAGCTCACCACCGGGGGGGCACTCCTACGAGCAGTACTTC.

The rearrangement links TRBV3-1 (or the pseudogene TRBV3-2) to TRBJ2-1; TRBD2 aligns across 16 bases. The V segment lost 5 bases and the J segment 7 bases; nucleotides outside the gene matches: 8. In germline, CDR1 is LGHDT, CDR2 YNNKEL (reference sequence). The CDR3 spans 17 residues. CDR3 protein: CASSLTGLAGGLNEQFF. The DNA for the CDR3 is TGTGCCAGCAGCTTAACGGGACTAGCGGGGGGGCTAAATGAGCAGTTCTTC.

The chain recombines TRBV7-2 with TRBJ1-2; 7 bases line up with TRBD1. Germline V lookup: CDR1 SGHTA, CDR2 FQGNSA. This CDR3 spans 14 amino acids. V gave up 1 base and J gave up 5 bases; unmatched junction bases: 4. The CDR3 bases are TGTGCCAGCAGCTTAGATGGCAGGGGGTATGGCTACACCTTC. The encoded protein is CASSLDGRGYGYTF.

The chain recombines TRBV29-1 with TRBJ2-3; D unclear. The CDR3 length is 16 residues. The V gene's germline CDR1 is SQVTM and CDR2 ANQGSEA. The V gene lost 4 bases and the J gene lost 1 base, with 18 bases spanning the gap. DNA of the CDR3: TGCAGCGTTGGAGGCGTGGAGCTTTCCCGCACAGATACGCAGTATTTT. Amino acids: CSVGGVELSRTDTQYF.

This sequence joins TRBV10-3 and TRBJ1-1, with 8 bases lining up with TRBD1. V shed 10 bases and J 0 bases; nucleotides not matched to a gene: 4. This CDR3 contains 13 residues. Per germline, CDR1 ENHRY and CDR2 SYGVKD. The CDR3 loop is CATGTGLNTEAFF. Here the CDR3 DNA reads TGTGCCACCGGGACAGGTTTGAACACTGAAGCTTTCTTT.